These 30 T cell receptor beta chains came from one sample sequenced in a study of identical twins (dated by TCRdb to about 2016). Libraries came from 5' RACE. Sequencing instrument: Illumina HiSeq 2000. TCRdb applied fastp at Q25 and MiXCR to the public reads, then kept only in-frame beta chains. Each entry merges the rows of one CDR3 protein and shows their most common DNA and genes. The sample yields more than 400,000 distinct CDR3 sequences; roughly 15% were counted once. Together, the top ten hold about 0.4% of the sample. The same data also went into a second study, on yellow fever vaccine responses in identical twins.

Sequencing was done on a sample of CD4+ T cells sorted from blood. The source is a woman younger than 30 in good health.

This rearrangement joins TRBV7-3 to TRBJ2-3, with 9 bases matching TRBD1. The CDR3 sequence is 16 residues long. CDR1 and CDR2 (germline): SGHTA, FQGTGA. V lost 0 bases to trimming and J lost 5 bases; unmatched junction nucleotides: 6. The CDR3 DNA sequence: TGTGCCAGCAGCTTAACCCGGACAGGGGCTGGAGATACGCAGTATTTT. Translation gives CASSLTRTGAGDTQYF.

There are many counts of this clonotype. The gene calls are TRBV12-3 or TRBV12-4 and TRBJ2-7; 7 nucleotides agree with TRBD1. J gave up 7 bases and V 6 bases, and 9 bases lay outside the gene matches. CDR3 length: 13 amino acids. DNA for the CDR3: TGTGCCAGCAGCCCCGGGACAGCATGGGAGCAGTACTTC. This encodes CASSPGTAWEQYF.

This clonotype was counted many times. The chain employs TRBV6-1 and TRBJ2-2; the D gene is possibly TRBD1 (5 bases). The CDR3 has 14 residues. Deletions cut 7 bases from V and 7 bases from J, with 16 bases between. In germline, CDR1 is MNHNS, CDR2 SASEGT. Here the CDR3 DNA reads TGTGCCAGCAAACGGACAATCACGGGCGGGGAGCTGTTTTTT. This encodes CASKRTITGGELFF.

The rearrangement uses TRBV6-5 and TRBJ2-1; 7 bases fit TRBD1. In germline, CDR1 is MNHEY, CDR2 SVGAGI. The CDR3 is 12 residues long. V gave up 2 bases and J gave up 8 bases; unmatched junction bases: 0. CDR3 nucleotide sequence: TGTGCCAGCAGTTACCAGGGGGATGAGCAGTTCTTC. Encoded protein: CASSYQGDEQFF.

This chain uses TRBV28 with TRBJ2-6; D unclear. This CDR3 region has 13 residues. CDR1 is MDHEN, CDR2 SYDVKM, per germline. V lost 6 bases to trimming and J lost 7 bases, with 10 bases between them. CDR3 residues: CASRPDGANVLTF. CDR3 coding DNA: TGTGCCAGCAGACCCGACGGAGCCAACGTCCTGACTTTC.

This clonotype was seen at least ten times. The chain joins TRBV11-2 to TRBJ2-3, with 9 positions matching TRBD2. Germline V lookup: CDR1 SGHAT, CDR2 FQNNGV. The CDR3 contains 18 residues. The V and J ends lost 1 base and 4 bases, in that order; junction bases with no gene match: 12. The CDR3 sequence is CASSLGGLAGGRADTQYF. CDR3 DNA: TGTGCCAGCAGCTTAGGGGGTTTGGCGGGGGGGAGAGCAGATACGCAGTATTTT.

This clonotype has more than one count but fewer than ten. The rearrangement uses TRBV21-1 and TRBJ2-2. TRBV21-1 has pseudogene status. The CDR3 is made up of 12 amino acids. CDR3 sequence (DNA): TGTGCCAGCTATATCGGAACCGGGGAGCTGTTTTTT. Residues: CASYIGTGELFF.

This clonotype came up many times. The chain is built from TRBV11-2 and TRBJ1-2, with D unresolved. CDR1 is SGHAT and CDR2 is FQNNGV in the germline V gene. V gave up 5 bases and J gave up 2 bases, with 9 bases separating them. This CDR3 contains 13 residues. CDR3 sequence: CASSPNRNYGYTF. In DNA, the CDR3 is TGTGCCAGCAGCCCAAACCGGAACTATGGCTACACCTTC.

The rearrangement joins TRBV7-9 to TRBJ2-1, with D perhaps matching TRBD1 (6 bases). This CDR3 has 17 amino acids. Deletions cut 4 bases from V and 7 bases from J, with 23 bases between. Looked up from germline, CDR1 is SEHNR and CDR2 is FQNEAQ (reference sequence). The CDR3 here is CASSSVHSTGGINEQFF. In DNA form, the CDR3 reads TGTGCCAGCAGCTCAGTACACTCGACAGGTGGTATAAATGAGCAGTTCTTC.

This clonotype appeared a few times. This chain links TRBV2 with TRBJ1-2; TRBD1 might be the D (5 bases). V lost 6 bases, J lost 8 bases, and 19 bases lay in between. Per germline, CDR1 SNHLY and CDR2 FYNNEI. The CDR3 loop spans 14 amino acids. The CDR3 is CASSPPYAGEGYTF. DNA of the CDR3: TGTGCCAGCAGCCCACCCTATGCGGGGGAGGGCTACACCTTC.

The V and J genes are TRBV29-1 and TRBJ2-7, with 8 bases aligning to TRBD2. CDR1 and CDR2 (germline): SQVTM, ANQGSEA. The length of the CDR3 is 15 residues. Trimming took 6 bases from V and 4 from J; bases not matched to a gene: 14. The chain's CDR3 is CSVQSGTRLTYEQYV. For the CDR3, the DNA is TGCAGCGTACAATCCGGGACTAGGTTAACGTACGAGCAGTACGTC.

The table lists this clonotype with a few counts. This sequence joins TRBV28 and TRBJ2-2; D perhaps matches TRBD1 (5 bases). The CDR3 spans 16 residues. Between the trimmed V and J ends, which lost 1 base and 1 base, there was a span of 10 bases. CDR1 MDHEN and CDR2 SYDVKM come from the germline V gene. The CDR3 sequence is CASSLSGSLNTGELFF. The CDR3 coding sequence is TGTGCCAGCAGTTTATCAGGGTCCTTGAACACCGGGGAGCTGTTTTTT.

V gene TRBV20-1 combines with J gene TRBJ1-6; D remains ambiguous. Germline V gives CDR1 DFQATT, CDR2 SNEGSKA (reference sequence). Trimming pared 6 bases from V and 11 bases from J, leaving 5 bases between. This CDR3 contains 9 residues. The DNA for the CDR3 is TGCAGTGCGTCTCCACCCCTCCACTTT. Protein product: CSASPPLHF.

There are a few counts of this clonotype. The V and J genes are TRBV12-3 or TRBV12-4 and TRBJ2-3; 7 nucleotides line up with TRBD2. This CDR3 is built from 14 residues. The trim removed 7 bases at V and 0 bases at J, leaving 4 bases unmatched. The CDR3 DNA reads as TGTGCCAGCACGACTAGCAGCAGCACAGATACGCAGTATTTT. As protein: CASTTSSSTDTQYF.

CDR3: CASSMGGGAEFF. CDR3 bases: TGTGCCAGCAGTATGGGCGGGGGGGCCGAGTTCTTC. The rearrangement uses TRBV25-1 and TRBJ2-1; 9 bases map to TRBD2. Germline CDR1 reads MGHDK; CDR2 reads SYGVNS. Unmatched junction bases numbered 7, after V lost 5 bases and J lost 14 bases. The CDR3 is made up of 12 amino acids.

The CDR3 region has the DNA TGCAGCCACCTTGGGGGAGGACAGGGCACAGATACGCAGTATTTT. Its translation is CSHLGGGQGTDTQYF. V gene TRBV29-1 combines with J gene TRBJ2-3; tentatively, D is TRBD1 (7 bases). Germline CDR1 reads SQVTM; CDR2 reads ANQGSEA. The CDR3 is 15 amino acids. Trimming removed 8 bases at V and 1 base at J, with 19 bases between.

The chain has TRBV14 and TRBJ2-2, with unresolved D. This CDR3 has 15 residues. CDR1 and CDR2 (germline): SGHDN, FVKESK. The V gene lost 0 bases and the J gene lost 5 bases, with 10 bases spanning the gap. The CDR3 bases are TGTGCCAGCAGCCAAGAAAGACTCCGGACCGGGGAGCTGTTTTTT. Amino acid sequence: CASSQERLRTGELFF.

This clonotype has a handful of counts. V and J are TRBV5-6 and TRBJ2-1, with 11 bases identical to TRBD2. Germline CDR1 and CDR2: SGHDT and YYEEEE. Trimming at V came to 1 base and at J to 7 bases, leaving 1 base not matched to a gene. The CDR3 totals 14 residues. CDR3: CASSLPSGGNEQFF. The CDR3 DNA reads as TGTGCCAGCAGCTTGCCTAGCGGGGGGAATGAGCAGTTCTTC. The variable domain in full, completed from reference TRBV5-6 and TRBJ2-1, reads DAGVTQSPTHLIKTRGQQVTLRCSPKSGHDTVSWYQQALGQGPQFIFQYYEEEERQRGNFPDRFSGHQFPNYSSELNVNALLLGDSALYLCASSLPSGGNEQFFGPGTRLTVL.

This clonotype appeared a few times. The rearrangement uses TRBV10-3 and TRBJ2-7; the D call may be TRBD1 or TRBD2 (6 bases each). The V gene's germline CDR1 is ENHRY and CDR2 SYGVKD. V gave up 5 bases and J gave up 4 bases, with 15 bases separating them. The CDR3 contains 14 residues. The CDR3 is CAISLGQGRYEQYF. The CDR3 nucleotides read TGTGCCATCAGTTTGGGCCAGGGGAGGTACGAGCAGTACTTC.

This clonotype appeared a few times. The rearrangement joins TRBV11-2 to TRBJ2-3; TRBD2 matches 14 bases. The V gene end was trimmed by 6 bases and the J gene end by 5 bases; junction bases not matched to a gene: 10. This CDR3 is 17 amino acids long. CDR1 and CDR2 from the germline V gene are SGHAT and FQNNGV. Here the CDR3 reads CASSSPGLAGVLDTQYF. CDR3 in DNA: TGTGCCAGCAGTTCCCCGGGACTAGCGGGAGTCTTAGATACGCAGTATTTT.

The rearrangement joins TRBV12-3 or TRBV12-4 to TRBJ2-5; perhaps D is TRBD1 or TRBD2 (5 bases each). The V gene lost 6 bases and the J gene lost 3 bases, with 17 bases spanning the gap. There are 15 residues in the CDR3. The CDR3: CASSKNPGAEETQYF. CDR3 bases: TGTGCCAGCAGCAAAAACCCCGGGGCGGAAGAGACCCAGTACTTC.

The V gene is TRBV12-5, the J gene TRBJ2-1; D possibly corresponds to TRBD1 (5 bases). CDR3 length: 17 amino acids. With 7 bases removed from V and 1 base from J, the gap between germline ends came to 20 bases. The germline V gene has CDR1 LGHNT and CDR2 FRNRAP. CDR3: CASAQGPKAGSYNEQFF. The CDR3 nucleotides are TGTGCTAGTGCCCAAGGACCGAAGGCAGGGTCCTACAATGAGCAGTTCTTC.

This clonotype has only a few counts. As DNA, the CDR3 is TGTGCCAGCAGTTCCAGCGGGAGAGGCACCGGGGAGCTGTTTTTT. Protein sequence: CASSSSGRGTGELFF. The chain couples TRBV12-3 or TRBV12-4 to TRBJ2-2; the match to TRBD2 covers 8 bases. V shed 4 bases and J 4 bases; nucleotides not matched to a gene: 5. The CDR3 runs 15 residues.

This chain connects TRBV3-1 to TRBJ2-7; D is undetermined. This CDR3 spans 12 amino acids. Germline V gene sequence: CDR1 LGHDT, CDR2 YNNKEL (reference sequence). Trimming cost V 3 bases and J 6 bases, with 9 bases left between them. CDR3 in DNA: TGTGCCAGCAGCCATCCCTCTGGCGAGCAGTACTTC. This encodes CASSHPSGEQYF.

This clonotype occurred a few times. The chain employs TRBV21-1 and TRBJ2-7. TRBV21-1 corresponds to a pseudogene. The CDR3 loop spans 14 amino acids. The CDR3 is CASSKVPAIYEQYF. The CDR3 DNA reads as TGTGCCAGCAGCAAAGTGCCGGCGATCTACGAGCAGTACTTC.

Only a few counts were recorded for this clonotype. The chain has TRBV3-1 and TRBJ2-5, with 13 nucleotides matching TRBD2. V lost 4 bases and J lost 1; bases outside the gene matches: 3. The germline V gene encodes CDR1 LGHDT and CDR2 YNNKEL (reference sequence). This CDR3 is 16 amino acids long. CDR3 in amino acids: CASSRGLAGLQETQYF. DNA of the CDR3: TGTGCCAGCAGCCGGGGACTAGCGGGACTCCAAGAGACCCAGTACTTC.

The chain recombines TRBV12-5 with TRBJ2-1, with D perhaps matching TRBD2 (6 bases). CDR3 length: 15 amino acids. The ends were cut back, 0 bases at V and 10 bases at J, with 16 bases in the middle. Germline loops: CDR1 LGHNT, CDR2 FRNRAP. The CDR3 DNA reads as TGTGCTAGTGGTTTGGTACTTGATCGGAGGGTGGAGCAGTTCTTC. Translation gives CASGLVLDRRVEQFF.

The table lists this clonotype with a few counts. The CDR3 sequence: CASRAGTSNEKLFF. The CDR3 DNA sequence: TGCGCCAGCAGGGCCGGGACCTCTAATGAAAAACTGTTTTTT. This chain connects TRBV5-1 to TRBJ1-4; weak D call: TRBD1 (5 bases). This CDR3 contains 14 residues. Per the germline V gene, CDR1 is SGHRS and CDR2 is YFSETQ. V lost 5 bases and J lost 3, with 11 bases in between.

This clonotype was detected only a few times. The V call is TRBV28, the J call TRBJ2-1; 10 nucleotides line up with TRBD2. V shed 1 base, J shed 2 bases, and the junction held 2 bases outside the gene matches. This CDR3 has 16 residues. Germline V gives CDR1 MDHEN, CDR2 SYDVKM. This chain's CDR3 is CASSLSLAGPYNEQFF. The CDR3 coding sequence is TGTGCCAGCAGTTTATCACTAGCGGGACCCTACAATGAGCAGTTCTTC.

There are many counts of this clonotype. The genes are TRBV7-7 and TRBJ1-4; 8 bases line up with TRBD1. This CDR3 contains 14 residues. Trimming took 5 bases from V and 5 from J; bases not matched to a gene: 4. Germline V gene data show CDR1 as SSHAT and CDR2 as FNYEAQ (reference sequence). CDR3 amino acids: CASSAGGWNEKLFF. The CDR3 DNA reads TGTGCCAGCAGCGCAGGGGGCTGGAATGAAAAACTGTTTTTT. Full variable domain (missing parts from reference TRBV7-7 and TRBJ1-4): GAGVSQSPRYKVTKRGQDVTLRCDPISSHATLYWYQQALGQGPEFLTYFNYEAQPDKSGLPSDRFSAERPEGSISTLTIQRTEQRDSAMYRCASSAGGWNEKLFFGSGTQLSVL.